Described below is a single TCR beta chain sequence and its context. The target antigen is unknown. The sample is drawn from a study of radiation and T cells in renal cell carcinoma. Per germline, CDR1 SNHLY and CDR2 FYNNEI. The CDR3 covers 14 residues. The V end lost 5 bases, the J end lost 1 base, and 11 bases lay between the germline ends. TCRdb's table, derived via immunoSEQ multiplex PCR, lists solely in-frame clones and lacks some. The sample has 120,000 to 150,000 clones; 65% to 90% are singletons. Time point: blood 4 weeks post-SBRT, at nephrectomy. Documented treatment: 15 Gy SBRT to primary tumor, nephrectomy 4 weeks later. The tumor was a clear cell renal cell carcinoma. General study points: Pretreatment tumor biopsies were lacking, so baseline clonotypes are unknown. Top tumor clonotypes rose in blood 2 weeks post-radiation, then contracted.

The sequence came from a woman aged 45-60 years with renal cell carcinoma. This chain uses TRBV2 with TRBJ1-1; D gene unclear. The material was blood, obtained from a patient whose treatment included radiotherapy and nephrectomy. In DNA, the CDR3 is TGTGCCAGCAGTTACACACTCGAGAACACTGAAGCTTTCTTT. Its translation: CASSYTLENTEAFF.